This T cell receptor (beta chain) was found in a study of cytomegalovirus exposure and HLA in healthy donors. PCR involved 60 Vbeta and 13 Jbeta primers. Here immunoSEQ multiplex PCR was the method, and the copy in TCRdb shows in-frame clones only, minus some. The sample contains over 100,000 clones, around 81% of which appear only once. Germline loops: CDR1 KGHSH, CDR2 LQKENI. The CDR3 consists of 16 residues. The ends were cut back, 3 bases at V and 5 bases at J, with 19 bases in the middle. The V gene is TRBV18, the J gene TRBJ2-5, with D possibly TRBD1 on 6 matching bases. What was sequenced was PBMCs. This TCR derives from a woman between 25 and 40 years old in good health and CMV-seronegative. CDR3 sequence reads: CASSPLFPQGFETQYF. The CDR3 DNA reads TGTGCCAGCTCACCTTTATTCCCCCAGGGGTTTGAGACCCAGTACTTC. Full variable domain (rest looked up from reference TRBV18 and TRBJ2-5): NAGVMQNPRHLVRRRGQEARLRCSPMKGHSHVYWYRQLPEEGLKFMVYLQKENIIDESGMPKERFSAEFPKEGPSILRIQQVVRGDSAAYFCASSPLFPQGFETQYFGPGTRLLVL.